The clone carrying this TCR beta chain was counted only a few times. Its antigen is unidentified. Germline V gene data show CDR1 as LGHNA and CDR2 as YNFKEQ. Between the trimmed V and J ends, which lost 0 bases and 2 bases, there was a span of 12 bases. The CDR3 sequence is 16 residues long. TCRdb called the RT-PCR reads again in MiXCR, with one record for every CDR3 protein. The sample carries about 190,000 distinct CDR3 sequences, roughly 14% recorded once. This specimen belongs to a study of response to subunit inactivated influenza vaccine. The study's findings and limits: It was the authors' suggestion that each seasonal influenza vaccination recruits few new T cells.

V and J are TRBV4-2 and TRBJ2-3; the D gene is possibly TRBD2 (5 bases). The sample in question was CD8+ T cells sorted from PBMCs, obtained about 5 days after vaccination. The TCR was taken from a man aged 45 to 65 who received an inactivated influenza vaccine. CDR3 nucleotide sequence: TGTGCCAGCAGCCAAGAATCTAGCCCCCTCACAGATACGCAGTATTTT. It specifies CASSQESSPLTDTQYF.